The 28 T cell receptor beta chains listed next were all sequenced from one sample in a study of shared clonotypes between healthy human individuals. Only CD45RO-negative cells positively selected for CCR7 counted as naive CD8 cells, so terminally differentiated effector memory CD45RA+ cells were excluded. Measured with immunoSEQ multiplex PCR; TCRdb has only the in-frame clones, and not every one. The sample shows some 2,100,000 clones, 85% to 95% of them seen only once. The sequencing sample was made of naive CD8+ T cells from PBMCs. These receptors all come from a man aged 18 to 29 in good health. Some clones in this sample may be carry-over from other donors' samples.

The V call is TRBV6-5, the J call TRBJ2-1; TRBD1 or TRBD2 may be the D gene (6 bases each). Germline values: CDR1 MNHEY, CDR2 SVGAGI. V lost 5 bases to trimming and J lost 6 bases, with 17 bases between them. The CDR3 is 15 residues long. The CDR3 DNA is TGTGCCAGCAGTCAGCGGGCGAAGGGGGTCAATGAGCAGTTCTTC. This translates into CASSQRAKGVNEQFF.

This sequence joins TRBV6-5 and TRBJ2-1; 9 bases agree with TRBD1. Trimming took 6 bases from V and 1 from J; bases not matched to a gene: 4. Germline V gene data show CDR1 as MNHEY and CDR2 as SVGAGI. The CDR3 consists of 15 residues. The CDR3: CASSRDRVSYNEQFF. In DNA, the CDR3 is TGTGCCAGCAGCCGGGACAGGGTATCCTACAATGAGCAGTTCTTC.

The J gene is TRBJ2-2, the V gene TRBV10-3; the D gene is possibly TRBD1 (5 bases). V lost 0 bases and J lost 0, with 17 bases in between. Germline V gene data show CDR1 as ENHRY and CDR2 as SYGVKD. This CDR3 contains 19 residues. CDR3 region: CAISESELSGRANTGELFF. The CDR3 nucleotides read TGTGCCATCAGTGAGTCTGAGTTAAGTGGCAGGGCGAACACCGGGGAGCTGTTTTTT.

In this sample, this clone turned up once. This chain uses TRBV13 with TRBJ2-3; D is ambiguous. Per the germline V gene, CDR1 is PRHDT and CDR2 is FYEKMQ (reference sequence). There are 16 residues in the CDR3. Trimming stripped 3 bases from V and 4 bases from J, with 17 bases between. This chain's CDR3 is CASSFGRLQIPDTQYF. The CDR3 bases are TGTGCCAGCAGCTTTGGCAGACTGCAAATCCCAGATACGCAGTATTTT.

A single count supports this clone. This chain links TRBV10-1 with TRBJ2-7; 11 positions agree with TRBD2. The CDR3 runs 14 residues. CDR1 and CDR2 (germline): WNHNN, SYGVQD (reference sequence). V was clipped by 6 bases and J by 5 bases; unmatched bases: 6. CDR3 loop: CASRTSGTPHEQYF. The CDR3 bases are TGCGCCAGCAGGACTAGCGGGACTCCTCACGAGCAGTACTTC.

The chain has TRBV30 and TRBJ2-1; no firm D call. CDR3 length equals 12 residues. Germline lookup yields CDR1 GTSNPN and CDR2 SVGIG (reference sequence). The V gene lost 0 bases and the J gene lost 10 bases, with 10 bases spanning the gap. CDR3 protein: CAWSVGSSEQFF. CDR3 sequence (DNA): TGTGCCTGGAGTGTTGGGTCATCAGAGCAGTTCTTC. The complete variable domain, with remaining parts taken from reference TRBV30 and TRBJ2-1, reads SQTIHQWPATLVQPVGSPLSLECTVEGTSNPNLYWYRQAAGRGLQLLFYSVGIGQISSEVPQNLSASRPQDRQFILSSKKLLLSDSGFYLCAWSVGSSEQFFGPGTRLTVL.

The chain couples TRBV15 to TRBJ1-5, with D maybe TRBD1 (5 bases). The germline V and J ends were trimmed by 5 bases and 1 base, with 9 bases remaining between them. CDR3 length equals 14 residues. Per the germline V gene, CDR1 is LNHNV and CDR2 is YYDKDF (reference sequence). CDR3: CATSPQGSNQPQHF. As DNA, the CDR3 is TGTGCCACCAGCCCCCAGGGAAGCAATCAGCCCCAGCATTTT.

The chain links TRBV2 to TRBJ2-1, with 7 bases aligning to TRBD2. Germline CDR1 reads SNHLY; CDR2 reads FYNNEI. V shed 4 bases, J shed 4 bases, and the junction held 4 bases outside the gene matches. This CDR3 region has 14 residues. CDR3 DNA: TGTGCCAGCAGTGGGGCTAGCGGATACAATGAGCAGTTCTTC. Amino acid sequence: CASSGASGYNEQFF.

V and J are TRBV28 and TRBJ2-7; TRBD1 agrees at 9 bases. J lost 6 bases, V lost 4 bases, and 10 bases had no gene match. The germline V gene encodes CDR1 MDHEN and CDR2 SYDVKM. This CDR3 contains 15 residues. The chain's CDR3 is CASSSRDRVFSEQYF. DNA for the CDR3: TGTGCCAGCAGTTCCCGGGACAGGGTATTTAGCGAGCAGTACTTC.

The J gene is TRBJ2-1, the V gene TRBV9; 12 positions match TRBD2. J was trimmed by 2 bases and V by 3 bases; bases with no gene match: 15. Germline V gives CDR1 SGDLS, CDR2 YYNGEE. This CDR3 has 20 amino acids. CDR3 nucleotides: TGTGCCAGCAGCGACCCCTGGGGGCTAGCGGGAGGGAGCCCCTACAATGAGCAGTTCTTC. This sequence encodes CASSDPWGLAGGSPYNEQFF.

The sample holds one count of this clone. Within the sample, other DNA sequences also encode this same CDR3. The V and J genes are TRBV11-2 and TRBJ2-3; weak D call: TRBD1 (5 bases). This CDR3 region has 15 residues. In germline, CDR1 is SGHAT, CDR2 FQNNGV. V lost 3 bases and J 1 base, leaving 11 bases between the germline ends. In nucleotides, the CDR3 is TGTGCCAGCAGCTTGGGGCAGGGCGGCACAGATACGCAGTATTTT. Its protein is CASSLGQGGTDTQYF.

A few counts support this clone. The sample has other DNA sequences that encode this CDR3 too. This chain's CDR3 is CSVGGNYGYTF. For the CDR3, the DNA is TGCAGCGTTGGCGGTAACTATGGCTACACCTTC. The chain combines TRBV29-1 with TRBJ1-2; D is unclear. CDR1 is SQVTM and CDR2 is ANQGSEA in the germline V gene. The V and J ends lost 4 bases and 1 base respectively, with 4 bases between them. The CDR3 is 11 residues long.

The J gene is TRBJ1-5, the V gene TRBV9, with 7 bases fitting TRBD1. Unmatched junction bases numbered 6, after V lost 0 bases and J lost 9 bases. Germline CDR1 is SGDLS and CDR2 is YYNGEE. This CDR3 is built from 14 residues. The CDR3 DNA reads TGTGCCAGCAGCGTAGCCCGGCAGGGGGGGCCCCAGCATTTT. Its protein product is CASSVARQGGPQHF. The full variable domain, with the rest looked up from reference TRBV9 and TRBJ1-5, is DSGVTQTPKHLITATGQRVTLRCSPRSGDLSVYWYQQSLDQGLQFLIQYYNGEERAKGNILERFSAQQFPDLHSELNLSSLELGDSALYFCASSVARQGGPQHFGDGTRLSIL.

The CDR3 loop reads CASRDVYEQYF. CDR3 DNA sequence: TGTGCCAGCCGCGACGTCTACGAGCAGTACTTC. The V and J genes are TRBV6-1 and TRBJ2-7; D is ambiguous. Trimming cost V 8 bases and J 3 bases, with 8 bases left between them. CDR1 MNHNS and CDR2 SASEGT come from the germline V gene. The CDR3 is 11 amino acids.

This clone showed up just once. The chain joins TRBV7-2 to TRBJ1-3, with D unresolved. Germline-derived CDR1 and CDR2 are SGHTA and FQGNSA. CDR3 length: 16 residues. With 2 bases removed from V and 0 bases from J, the gap between germline ends came to 11 bases. The CDR3 DNA sequence: TGTGCCAGCAGCTTACTATCGGAGAGCTCTGGAAACACCATATATTTT. This encodes CASSLLSESSGNTIYF. Together with reference TRBV7-2 and TRBJ1-3, the CDR3 gives the full variable domain: GAGVSQSPSNKVTEKGKDVELRCDPISGHTALYWYRQSLGQGLEFLIYFQGNSAPDKSGLPSDRFSAERTGGSVSTLTIQRTQQEDSAVYLCASSLLSESSGNTIYFGEGSWLTVV.

Only one count was recorded for this clone. J is TRBJ1-3 and V is TRBV7-9; 7 bases are a match to TRBD1. Per germline, CDR1 SEHNR and CDR2 FQNEAQ (reference sequence). J gave up 4 bases and V 7 bases, and 7 bases lay outside the gene matches. CDR3 length: 14 amino acids. CDR3 loop: CASTVQGYGNTIYF. In DNA form, the CDR3 reads TGTGCCAGCACCGTACAGGGGTACGGAAACACCATATATTTT. Variable domain in full (rest from reference TRBV7-9 and TRBJ1-3): DTGVSQNPRHKITKRGQNVTFRCDPISEHNRLYWYRQTLGQGPEFLTYFQNEAQLEKSRLLSDRFSAERPKGSFSTLEIQRTEQGDSAMYLCASTVQGYGNTIYFGEGSWLTVV.

The CDR3 coding sequence is TGTGCCAGCAGCTTAGGTGGGGGCAGGGACTATGGCTACACCTTC. Encoded protein: CASSLGGGRDYGYTF. The V call is TRBV7-9, the J call TRBJ1-2, with a weak D call TRBD1 (6 bases). CDR1 and CDR2 from the germline V gene are SEHNR and FQNEAQ (reference sequence). The CDR3 loop spans 15 amino acids. V gave up 1 base and J gave up 3 bases, with 12 bases separating them.

This chain joins TRBV5-1 and TRBJ2-2; TRBD1 might be the D (6 bases). The CDR3 runs 14 residues. The germline V gene has CDR1 SGHRS and CDR2 YFSETQ. With 3 bases removed from V and 6 bases from J, the gap between germline ends came to 12 bases. The CDR3 spells CASSSQGIPGELFF. The CDR3 region has the DNA TGCGCCAGCAGCTCCCAGGGGATTCCCGGGGAGCTGTTTTTT.

This chain uses TRBV19 with TRBJ2-1; 9 nucleotides agree with TRBD1. CDR1 LNHDA and CDR2 SQIVND come from the germline V gene (reference sequence). This CDR3 spans 17 amino acids. Trimming cost V 3 bases and J 5 bases; bases outside gene matches: 11. The CDR3 DNA sequence: TGTGCCAGTAGTATTCCTGCCCCGGGACAGGGTCACAATGAGCAGTTCTTC. It codes for CASSIPAPGQGHNEQFF.

This clone showed up just a few times. The same CDR3 arises from other DNA sequences in this sample as well. The chain uses TRBV5-1 and TRBJ1-1; D call uncertain. The CDR3 contains 11 residues. V lost 3 bases and J 3 bases, leaving 3 bases between the germline ends. Per the germline V gene, CDR1 is SGHRS and CDR2 is YFSETQ. The chain's CDR3 is CASSSYTEAFF. The CDR3 bases are TGCGCCAGCAGCTCGTACACTGAAGCTTTCTTT.

The chain is built from TRBV19 and TRBJ2-2; either TRBD1 or TRBD2 may supply D (5 bases each). The V end was cut by 5 bases, the J end by 1 base, with 11 bases between. Germline lookup yields CDR1 LNHDA and CDR2 SQIVND (reference sequence). The CDR3 has 15 amino acids. This CDR3 reads CASSPGTVNTGELFF. The CDR3 coding sequence is TGTGCCAGTAGTCCCGGGACGGTGAACACCGGGGAGCTGTTTTTT.

The chain has TRBV9 and TRBJ1-2; 10 bases match TRBD1. This CDR3 spans 16 amino acids. J gave up 5 bases and V 4 bases, and 11 bases lay outside the gene matches. The germline gives CDR1 SGDLS, CDR2 YYNGEE. The CDR3 sequence: CASSPILGQGSYGYTF. The CDR3 nucleotides read TGTGCCAGCAGCCCAATACTGGGACAGGGGTCTTATGGCTACACCTTC.

This clone was seen a few times. The chain uses TRBV7-9 and TRBJ2-7; 7 nucleotides agree with TRBD1. Germline loops: CDR1 SEHNR, CDR2 FQNEAQ (reference sequence). This CDR3 is 15 amino acids long. The V segment lost 2 bases and the J segment 5 bases; nucleotides outside the gene matches: 9. The CDR3 coding sequence is TGTGCCAGCAGCTTAATGGATACAGGGGTTAACGAGCAGTACTTC. Translation: CASSLMDTGVNEQYF.

This chain connects TRBV5-1 to TRBJ2-1; 13 bases line up with TRBD2. Trimming removed 2 bases from V and 0 bases from J; junction bases left unmatched: 8. CDR1 is SGHRS and CDR2 is YFSETQ in the germline V gene. The CDR3 sequence is 19 residues long. The CDR3 loop reads CASSFAGLAGSRSYNEQFF. The CDR3 DNA reads as TGCGCCAGCAGCTTTGCGGGACTAGCGGGGTCCCGCTCCTACAATGAGCAGTTCTTC.

Regarding this clone: The sample has other DNA sequences that encode this CDR3 too. The chain is built from TRBV29-1 and TRBJ2-1, with D unresolved. There are 10 residues in the CDR3. CDR1 and CDR2 from the germline V gene are SQVTM and ANQGSEA. V was shortened by 1 base and J by 6 bases, with 1 base between the two germline ends. As DNA, the CDR3 is TGCAGCGTTGAAGGCAATGAGCAGTTCTTC. It is translated as CSVEGNEQFF.

The rearrangement joins TRBV15 to TRBJ2-1; D uncertain. Between the trimmed V and J ends, which lost 1 base and 10 bases, there was a span of 14 bases. The CDR3 runs 14 residues. Per the germline V gene, CDR1 is LNHNV and CDR2 is YYDKDF (reference sequence). CDR3 DNA: TGTGCCACCAGCAGAGTCACGGATCTTGGGGAGCAGTTCTTC. Encoded protein: CATSRVTDLGEQFF.

V and J are TRBV7-3 and TRBJ2-7; 8 bases fit TRBD2. V lost 5 bases to trimming and J lost 3 bases; unmatched junction nucleotides: 6. Germline V lookup: CDR1 SGHTA, CDR2 FQGTGA. The CDR3 has 14 residues. The CDR3 is CASSPTSGHYEQYF. The CDR3 DNA reads TGTGCCAGCAGCCCTACTAGCGGCCACTACGAGCAGTACTTC.

The chain links TRBV2 to TRBJ2-2, with 8 bases identical to TRBD1. J gave up 7 bases and V 2 bases, and 6 bases lay outside the gene matches. Germline V CDR1 and CDR2: SNHLY, FYNNEI. There are 15 residues in the CDR3. The DNA of the CDR3 is TGTGCCAGCAGTGAACCCAGGGGGCTTGTCGGGGAGCTGTTTTTT. As protein: CASSEPRGLVGELFF.